In this sample, the clone carrying this T cell receptor (beta chain) turned up many times. Time point described: before trial treatment. Donors were administered nivolumab, ipilimumab, aspirin and low-dose cyclophosphamide, together with low-dose radiotherapy. The data originate from a study of low-dose radiotherapy and immunotherapy resistance in tumors. On the study more broadly: Over 26 weeks, cohort 2 got 1 Gy every two weeks, reaching 13 Gy. Cyclophosphamide infusions of 200 mg/m2 came every two weeks, one day before radiation-immunotherapy.

Alpha- and beta-chain coverage of first-strand cDNA came from TRAV- and TRBV-specific primers. Using a constant-region primer together with a V-primer adapter, TCRs were subjected to about 18 PCR cycles of amplification. From the reads, TCRdb called clonotypes with MiXCR, one entry per CDR3 protein. The data hold about 89,000 distinct CDR3 sequences, with under 9.5% observed a single time. Germline V gene sequence: CDR1 LGHNA, CDR2 YNFKEQ. This CDR3 is 15 amino acids long. V was trimmed by 0 bases and J by 5 bases, leaving 14 bases between them. The chain uses TRBV4-2 and TRBJ2-7; TRBD2 is a possible D gene (6 bases). The TCR comes from a male donor with prostate cancer. This specimen consisted of PBMCs, obtained before treatment. CDR3 region: CASSQEGREFDEQYF. The CDR3 DNA is TGTGCCAGCAGCCAAGAGGGTCGGGAGTTCGACGAGCAGTACTTC.